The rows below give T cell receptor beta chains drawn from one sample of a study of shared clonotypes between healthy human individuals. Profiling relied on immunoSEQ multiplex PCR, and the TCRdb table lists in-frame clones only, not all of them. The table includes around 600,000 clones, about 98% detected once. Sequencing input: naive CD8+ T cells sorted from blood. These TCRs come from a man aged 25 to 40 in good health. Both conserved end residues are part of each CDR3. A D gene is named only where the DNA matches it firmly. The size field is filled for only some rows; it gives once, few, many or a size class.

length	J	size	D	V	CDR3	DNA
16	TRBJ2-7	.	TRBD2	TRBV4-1	CASSRMASGGSYEQYF	TGCGCCAGCAGCCGGATGGCTAGCGGGGGCTCCTACGAGCAGTACTTC
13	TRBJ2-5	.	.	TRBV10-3	CAISAEGAETQYF	TGTGCCATCAGTGCGGAAGGGGCAGAGACCCAGTACTTC
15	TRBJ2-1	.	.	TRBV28	CASSFLRSSYNEQFF	TGTGCCAGCAGTTTTTTGCGCAGCTCCTACAATGAGCAGTTCTTC
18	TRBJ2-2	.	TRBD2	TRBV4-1	CASSPHLTSGQDAGELFF	TGCGCCAGCAGCCCCCACTTGACTAGCGGTCAGGACGCCGGGGAGCTGTTTTTT
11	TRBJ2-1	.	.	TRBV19	CASSVGPEQFF	TGTGCCAGTAGCGTCGGGCCTGAGCAGTTCTTC
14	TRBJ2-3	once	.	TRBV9	CASSEFLGVDTQYF	TGTGCCAGCAGCGAGTTCTTGGGGGTGGATACGCAGTATTTT
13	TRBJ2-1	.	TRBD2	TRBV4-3	CASSQGLAGGQIF	TGCGCCAGCAGCCAAGGACTAGCGGGAGGGCAGATCTTC
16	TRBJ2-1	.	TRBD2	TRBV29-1	CSVEGSREVSYNEQFF	TGCAGCGTTGAAGGATCGCGGGAGGTGTCCTACAATGAGCAGTTCTTC
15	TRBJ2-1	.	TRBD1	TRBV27	CASSLGQGAYNEQFF	TGTGCCAGCAGTTTGGGACAGGGGGCCTACAATGAGCAGTTCTTC
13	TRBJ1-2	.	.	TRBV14	CASSINTNYGYTF	TGTGCCAGCAGCATAAATACTAACTATGGCTACACCTTC
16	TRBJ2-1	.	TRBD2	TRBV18	CASSPPSSGSKNEQFF	TGTGCCAGCTCACCACCGTCTAGCGGGAGTAAAAATGAGCAGTTCTTC
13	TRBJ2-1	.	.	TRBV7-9	CASSLGSGNEQFF	TGTGCCAGCAGCTTAGGTTCCGGAAATGAGCAGTTCTTC
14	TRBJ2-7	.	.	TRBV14	CASSMTGVPYEQYF	TGTGCCAGCAGCATGACAGGTGTCCCTTACGAGCAGTACTTC